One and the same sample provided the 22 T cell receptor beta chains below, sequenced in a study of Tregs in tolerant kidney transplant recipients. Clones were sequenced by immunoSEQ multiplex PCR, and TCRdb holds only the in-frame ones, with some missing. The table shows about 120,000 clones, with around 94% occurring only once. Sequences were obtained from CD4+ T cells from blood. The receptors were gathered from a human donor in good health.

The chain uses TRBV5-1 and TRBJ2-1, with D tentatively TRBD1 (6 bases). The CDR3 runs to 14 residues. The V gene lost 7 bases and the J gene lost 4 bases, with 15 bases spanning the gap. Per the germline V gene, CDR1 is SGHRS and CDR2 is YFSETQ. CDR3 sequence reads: CASSRRGTYNEQFF. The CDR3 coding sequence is TGCGCCAGCTCCCGAAGGGGGACATACAATGAGCAGTTCTTC.

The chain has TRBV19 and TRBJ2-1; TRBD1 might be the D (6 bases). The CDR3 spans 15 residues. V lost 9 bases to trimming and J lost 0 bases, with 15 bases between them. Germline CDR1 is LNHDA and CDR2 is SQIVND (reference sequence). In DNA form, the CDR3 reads TGTGCCAGCCAAGACAGGTCCATCTCCTACAATGAGCAGTTCTTC. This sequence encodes CASQDRSISYNEQFF.

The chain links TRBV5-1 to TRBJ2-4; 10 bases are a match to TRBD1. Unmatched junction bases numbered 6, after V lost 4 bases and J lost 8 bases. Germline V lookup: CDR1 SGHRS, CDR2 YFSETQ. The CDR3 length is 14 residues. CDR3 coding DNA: TGCGCCAGCAGCCGCGACAGGGGGCAGCACATTCAGTACTTC. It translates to CASSRDRGQHIQYF.

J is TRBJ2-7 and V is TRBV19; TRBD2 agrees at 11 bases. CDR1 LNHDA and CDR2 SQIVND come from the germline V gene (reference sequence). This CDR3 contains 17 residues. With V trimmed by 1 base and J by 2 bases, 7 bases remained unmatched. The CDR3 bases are TGTGCCAGTAGTATAGGTGGACTAGCGGGTGGCGCCTACGAGCAGTACTTC. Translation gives CASSIGGLAGGAYEQYF.

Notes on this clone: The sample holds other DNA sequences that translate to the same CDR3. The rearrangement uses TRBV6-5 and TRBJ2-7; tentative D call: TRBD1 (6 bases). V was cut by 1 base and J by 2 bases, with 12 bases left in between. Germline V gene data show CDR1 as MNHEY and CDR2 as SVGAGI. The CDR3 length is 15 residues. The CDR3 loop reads CASSYLGQRAYEQYF. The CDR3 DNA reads TGTGCCAGCAGTTACTTGGGACAAAGGGCCTACGAGCAGTACTTC.

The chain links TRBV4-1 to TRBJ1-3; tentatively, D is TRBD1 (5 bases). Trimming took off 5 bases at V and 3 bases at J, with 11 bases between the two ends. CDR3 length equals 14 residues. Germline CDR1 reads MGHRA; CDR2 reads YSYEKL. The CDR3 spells CASSDVGDGNTIYF. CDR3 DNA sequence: TGCGCCAGCAGCGACGTGGGGGATGGAAACACCATATATTTT.

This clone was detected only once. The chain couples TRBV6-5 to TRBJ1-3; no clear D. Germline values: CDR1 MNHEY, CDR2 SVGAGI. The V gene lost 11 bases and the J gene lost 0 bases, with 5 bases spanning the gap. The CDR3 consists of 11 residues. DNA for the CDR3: TGTGCCGGACCCTCTGGAAACACCATATATTTT. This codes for CAGPSGNTIYF.

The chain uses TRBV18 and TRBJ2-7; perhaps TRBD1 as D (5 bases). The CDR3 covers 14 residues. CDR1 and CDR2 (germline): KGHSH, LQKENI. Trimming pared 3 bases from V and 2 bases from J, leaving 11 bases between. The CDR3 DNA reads TGTGCCAGCTCACCTGGCAGGGCCCCCTACGAGCAGTACTTC. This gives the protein CASSPGRAPYEQYF.

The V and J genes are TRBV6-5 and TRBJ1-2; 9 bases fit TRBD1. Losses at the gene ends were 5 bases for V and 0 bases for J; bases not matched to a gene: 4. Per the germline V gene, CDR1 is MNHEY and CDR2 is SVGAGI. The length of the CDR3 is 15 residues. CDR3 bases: TGTGCCAGCAGTCCGGACAGGGGACCTAACTATGGCTACACCTTC. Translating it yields CASSPDRGPNYGYTF.

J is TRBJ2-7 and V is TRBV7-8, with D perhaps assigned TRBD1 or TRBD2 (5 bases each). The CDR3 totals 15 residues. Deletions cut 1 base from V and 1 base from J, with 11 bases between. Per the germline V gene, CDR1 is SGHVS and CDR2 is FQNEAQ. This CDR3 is CASSLDRDGSYEQYF. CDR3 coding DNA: TGTGCCAGCAGCTTAGATAGGGACGGATCCTACGAGCAGTACTTC.

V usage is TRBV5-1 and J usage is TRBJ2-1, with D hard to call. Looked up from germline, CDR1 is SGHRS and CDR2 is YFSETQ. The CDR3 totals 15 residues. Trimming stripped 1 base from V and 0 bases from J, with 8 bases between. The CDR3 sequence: CASSLTVSSYNEQFF. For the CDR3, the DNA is TGCGCCAGCAGCTTGACCGTAAGCTCCTACAATGAGCAGTTCTTC.

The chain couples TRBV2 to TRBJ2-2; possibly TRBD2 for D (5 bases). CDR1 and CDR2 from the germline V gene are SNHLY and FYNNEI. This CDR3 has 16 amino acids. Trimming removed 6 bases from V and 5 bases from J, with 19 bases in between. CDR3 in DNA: TGTGCCAGCAGGACTGAGGGTCTTATAGGAACCGGGGAGCTGTTTTTT. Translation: CASRTEGLIGTGELFF.

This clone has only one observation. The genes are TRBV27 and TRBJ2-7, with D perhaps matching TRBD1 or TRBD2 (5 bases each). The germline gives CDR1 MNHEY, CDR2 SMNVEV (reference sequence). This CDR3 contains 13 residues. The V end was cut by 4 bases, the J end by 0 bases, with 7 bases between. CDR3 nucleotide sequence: TGTGCCAGCAGTTCCGGGGCCTCCTACGAGCAGTACTTC. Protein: CASSSGASYEQYF.

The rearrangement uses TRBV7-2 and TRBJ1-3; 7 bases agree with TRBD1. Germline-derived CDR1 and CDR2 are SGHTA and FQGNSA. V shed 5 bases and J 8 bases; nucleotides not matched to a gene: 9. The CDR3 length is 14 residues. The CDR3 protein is CASSLRQGRDTIYF. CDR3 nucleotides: TGTGCCAGCAGCCTACGACAGGGACGGGACACCATATATTTT.

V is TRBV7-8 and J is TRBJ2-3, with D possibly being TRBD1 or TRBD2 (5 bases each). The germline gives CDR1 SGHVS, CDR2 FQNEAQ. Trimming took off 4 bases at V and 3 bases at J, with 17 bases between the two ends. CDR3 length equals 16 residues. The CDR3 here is CASSWTRGGATDTQYF. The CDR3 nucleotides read TGTGCCAGCAGCTGGACTCGCGGTGGGGCGACAGATACGCAGTATTTT.

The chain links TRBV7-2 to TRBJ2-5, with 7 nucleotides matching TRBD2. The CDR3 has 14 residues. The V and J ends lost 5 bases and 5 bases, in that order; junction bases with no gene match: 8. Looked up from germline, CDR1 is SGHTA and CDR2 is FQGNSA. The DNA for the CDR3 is TGTGCCAGCAGCCGACGGACTAGTTGGGAGACCCAGTACTTC. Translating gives CASSRRTSWETQYF.

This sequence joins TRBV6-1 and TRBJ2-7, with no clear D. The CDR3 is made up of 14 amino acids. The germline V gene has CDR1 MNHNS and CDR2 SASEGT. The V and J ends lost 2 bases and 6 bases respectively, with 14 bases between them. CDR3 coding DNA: TGTGCCAGCAGTGAACCCGGCGCTACCCTCGAGCAGTACTTC. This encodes CASSEPGATLEQYF.

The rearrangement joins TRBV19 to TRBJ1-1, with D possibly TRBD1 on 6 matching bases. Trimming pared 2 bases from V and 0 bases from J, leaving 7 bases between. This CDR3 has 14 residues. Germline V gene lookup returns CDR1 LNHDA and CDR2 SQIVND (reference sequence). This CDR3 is CASSINRVNTEAFF. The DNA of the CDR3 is TGTGCCAGTAGTATAAACAGGGTGAACACTGAAGCTTTCTTT.

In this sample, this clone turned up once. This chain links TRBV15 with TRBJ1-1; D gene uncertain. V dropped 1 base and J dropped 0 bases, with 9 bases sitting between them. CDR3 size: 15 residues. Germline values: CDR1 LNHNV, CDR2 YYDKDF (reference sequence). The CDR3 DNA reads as TGTGCCACCAGCAGAGGGGCTGGGATGAACACTGAAGCTTTCTTT. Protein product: CATSRGAGMNTEAFF.

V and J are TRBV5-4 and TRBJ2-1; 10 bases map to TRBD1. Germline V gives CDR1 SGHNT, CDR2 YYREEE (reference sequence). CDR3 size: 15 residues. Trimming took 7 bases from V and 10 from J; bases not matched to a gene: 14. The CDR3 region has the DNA TGTGCCAGCCTCCAAGGGGGACAGGGGCGCGGGGAGCAGTTCTTC. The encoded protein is CASLQGGQGRGEQFF.

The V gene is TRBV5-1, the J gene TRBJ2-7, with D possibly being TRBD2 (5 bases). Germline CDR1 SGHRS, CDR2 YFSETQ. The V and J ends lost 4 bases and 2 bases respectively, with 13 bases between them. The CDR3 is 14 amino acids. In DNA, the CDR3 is TGCGCCAGCAGCACTGGCGCGGGTACCTACGAGCAGTACTTC. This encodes CASSTGAGTYEQYF. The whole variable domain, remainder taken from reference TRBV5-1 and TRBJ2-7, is KAGVTQTPRYLIKTRGQQVTLSCSPISGHRSVSWYQQTPGQGLQFLFEYFSETQRNKGNFPGRFSGRQFSNSRSEMNVSTLELGDSALYLCASSTGAGTYEQYFGPGTRLTVT.

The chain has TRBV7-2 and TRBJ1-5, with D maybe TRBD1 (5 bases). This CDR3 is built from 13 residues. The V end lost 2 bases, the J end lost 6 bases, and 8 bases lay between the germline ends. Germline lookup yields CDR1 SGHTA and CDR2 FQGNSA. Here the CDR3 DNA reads TGTGCCAGCAGCTTACAGGGAAGTCAGCCCCAGCATTTT. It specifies CASSLQGSQPQHF.